These 21 T cell receptor beta chains were sequenced from one sample in a study of T cell repertoires in cytomegalovirus infection. For these TCRs, the target antigens are not known. MiXCR was run by TCRdb on the reads, yielding one entry per CDR3 protein. This table holds about 890,000 distinct CDR3 sequences, around 32% found once. The sample was cultured CD8+ T cells from PBMCs, taken from culture after CMV antigen stimulation. Receptors were obtained from a human donor in good health (CMV status not recorded). Some clones in this sample may be carry-over from other donors' samples.

This clonotype was counted a few times. The rearrangement joins TRBV19 to TRBJ1-5; D is unresolved. This CDR3 is built from 13 residues. Trimming pared 3 bases from V and 5 bases from J, leaving 8 bases between. Germline V gene sequence: CDR1 LNHDA, CDR2 SQIVND (reference sequence). This chain's CDR3 is CASSIPGDQPQHF. Written as DNA, the CDR3 is TGTGCCAGTAGTATCCCAGGCGATCAGCCCCAGCATTTT.

This sequence joins TRBV14 and TRBJ2-3, with D maybe TRBD1 (6 bases). Trimming removed 4 bases from V and 2 bases from J, with 13 bases in between. Per the germline V gene, CDR1 is SGHDN and CDR2 is FVKESK. The CDR3 spans 15 residues. The CDR3 spells CASSPGVRVTDTQYF. The CDR3 DNA is TGTGCCAGCAGCCCAGGGGTTCGGGTCACAGATACGCAGTATTTT.

This clonotype was counted a few times. The gene calls are TRBV6-5 and TRBJ2-7; D not certain. This CDR3 comprises 14 residues. Looked up from germline, CDR1 is MNHEY and CDR2 is SVGAGI. Trimming took off 2 bases at V and 4 bases at J, with 12 bases between the two ends. The chain's CDR3 is CASSYATSGYEQYF. The CDR3 DNA follows: TGTGCCAGCAGTTACGCGACCAGTGGGTACGAGCAGTACTTC.

Only a few counts were recorded for this clonotype. The chain couples TRBV19 to TRBJ2-1; 7 bases agree with TRBD2. Trimming took 6 bases from V and 7 from J; bases not matched to a gene: 12. CDR3 size: 15 residues. Germline-derived CDR1 and CDR2 are LNHDA and SQIVND (reference sequence). CDR3 sequence reads: CASRGLADPGNEQFF. DNA for the CDR3: TGTGCCAGTAGGGGGCTAGCGGACCCAGGGAATGAGCAGTTCTTC.

This clonotype was observed a few times. The V gene is TRBV7-8, the J gene TRBJ2-5, with 8 positions matching TRBD2. CDR3 length: 15 amino acids. The germline V gene encodes CDR1 SGHVS and CDR2 FQNEAQ. The trim removed 3 bases at V and 3 bases at J, leaving 6 bases unmatched. In nucleotides, the CDR3 is TGTGCCAGCAGCTTTCGATCGCGGGGGGAAGAGACCCAGTACTTC. Its protein product is CASSFRSRGEETQYF.

There are many counts of this clonotype. The chain links TRBV7-6 to TRBJ2-7; D is possibly TRBD1 (6 bases). In germline, CDR1 is SGHVS, CDR2 FNYEAQ. The V end was cut by 1 base, the J end by 2 bases, with 12 bases between. The CDR3 covers 15 residues. In DNA, the CDR3 is TGTGCCAGCAGCTTAGGACAGGACTCGGCCTACGAGCAGTACTTC. Translated: CASSLGQDSAYEQYF.

In this sample, this clonotype turned up many times. The rearrangement links TRBV7-6 to TRBJ2-1; D could derive from TRBD1 or TRBD2 (6 bases each). Germline loops: CDR1 SGHVS, CDR2 FNYEAQ. Trimming removed 1 base from V and 5 bases from J, with 15 bases in between. The CDR3 extends over 16 amino acids. The CDR3 sequence: CASSLGWGAVDNEQFF. CDR3 nucleotides: TGTGCCAGCAGCTTAGGGTGGGGGGCGGTTGACAATGAGCAGTTCTTC.

The chain joins TRBV3-1 to TRBJ2-1, with D perhaps matching TRBD2 (6 bases). This CDR3 is 14 amino acids long. The V end was cut by 3 bases, the J end by 6 bases, with 12 bases between. Germline lookup yields CDR1 LGHDT and CDR2 YNNKEL (reference sequence). CDR3: CASSHLREANEQFF. CDR3 nucleotides: TGTGCCAGCAGCCATCTAAGGGAGGCCAATGAGCAGTTCTTC.

The chain is built from TRBV29-1 and TRBJ2-2; perhaps TRBD1 as D (5 bases). The CDR3 runs 15 residues. The germline V gene has CDR1 SQVTM and CDR2 ANQGSEA. With 3 bases removed from V and 0 bases from J, the gap between germline ends came to 11 bases. The CDR3 bases are TGCAGCGTTGATATAAAGGGGACGAACACCGGGGAGCTGTTTTTT. It yields the protein CSVDIKGTNTGELFF.

The gene calls are TRBV6-1 and TRBJ2-1; TRBD1 is a possible D gene (5 bases). CDR1 is MNHNS and CDR2 is SASEGT in the germline V gene. The CDR3 has 17 residues. V was shortened by 6 bases and J by 0 bases, with 18 bases between the two germline ends. The CDR3 DNA reads as TGTGCCAGCAGGGAAAAAAACAGGTACCTCTCCTACAATGAGCAGTTCTTC. Translation: CASREKNRYLSYNEQFF.

Of note for this clonotype: One end of the junction is discordant with germline, which a read error may explain. This chain links TRBV27 with TRBJ2-1; TRBD1 matches 7 bases. In germline, CDR1 is MNHEY, CDR2 SMNVEV (reference sequence). CDR3 length equals 14 residues. CDR3 sequence: CAGSLGQLYNEQFF. The CDR3 nucleotides read TGTGCCGGCAGCCTGGGACAGCTATACAATGAGCAGTTCTTC.

The chain uses TRBV12-3 or TRBV12-4 and TRBJ1-6; 8 bases are a match to TRBD1. Trimming took 6 bases from V and 8 from J; bases not matched to a gene: 9. This CDR3 comprises 15 residues. The DNA of the CDR3 is TGTGCCAGCAGGGGCCGGACAGGGCTGGATTCACCCCTCCACTTT. Encoded protein: CASRGRTGLDSPLHF.

This clonotype was observed a few times. The V gene is TRBV2, the J gene TRBJ2-5; possibly TRBD1 for D (5 bases). This CDR3 has 14 residues. Trimming cost V 5 bases and J 3 bases, with 13 bases left between them. In germline, CDR1 is SNHLY, CDR2 FYNNEI. The CDR3 protein is CASSPLGREETQYF. The DNA of the CDR3 is TGTGCCAGCAGTCCCCTGGGCAGGGAAGAGACCCAGTACTTC.

This clonotype was detected ten times or more. This rearrangement joins TRBV7-8 to TRBJ2-7; 10 bases agree with TRBD1. The CDR3 totals 15 residues. With 5 bases clipped from V and 6 bases from J, the junction kept 10 bases outside the gene matches. Germline V gene data show CDR1 as SGHVS and CDR2 as FQNEAQ. CDR3 in DNA: TGTGCCAGCAGCCCGCCTCGGACAGGGGGATCCGAGCAGTACTTC. It encodes CASSPPRTGGSEQYF.

The chain is built from TRBV11-2 and TRBJ2-3; 7 bases map to TRBD2. The CDR3 length is 14 residues. Germline V gives CDR1 SGHAT, CDR2 FQNNGV. The ends lost 5 bases at V and 2 bases at J; junction bases unmatched: 4. CDR3 amino acids: CASSPGGFTDTQYF. CDR3 nucleotides: TGTGCCAGCAGCCCCGGGGGGTTCACAGATACGCAGTATTTT.

J is TRBJ1-2 and V is TRBV7-9; D unclear. This CDR3 comprises 14 residues. V lost 5 bases to trimming and J lost 5 bases, with 15 bases between them. Germline CDR1 is SEHNR and CDR2 is FQNEAQ (reference sequence). For the CDR3, the DNA is TGTGCCAGCAGCCCTAAGACGGCGGGGTATGGCTACACCTTC. Protein product: CASSPKTAGYGYTF.

This clonotype was recorded a few times. The chain recombines TRBV2 with TRBJ2-1; TRBD1 or TRBD2 may be the D gene (5 bases each). Trimming left V 4 bases short and J 8 bases short, with 18 bases between. The CDR3 length is 15 residues. Germline values: CDR1 SNHLY, CDR2 FYNNEI. The CDR3 loop reads CASSGGTGTWYEQFF. The CDR3 DNA sequence: TGTGCCAGCAGTGGGGGGACCGGAACTTGGTATGAGCAGTTCTTC.

This sequence joins TRBV5-6 and TRBJ2-2; 8 nucleotides agree with TRBD1. This CDR3 contains 14 residues. Trimming at V came to 3 bases and at J to 6 bases, leaving 4 bases not matched to a gene. The V gene's germline CDR1 is SGHDT and CDR2 YYEEEE. CDR3 region: CASSWGQAAGELFF. CDR3 coding DNA: TGTGCCAGCAGCTGGGGACAGGCCGCCGGGGAGCTGTTTTTT.

This clonotype has just one count. This sequence joins TRBV11-2 and TRBJ2-1; 10 bases agree with TRBD2. The length of the CDR3 is 15 residues. With 2 bases clipped from V and 9 bases from J, the junction kept 7 bases outside the gene matches. Germline loops: CDR1 SGHAT, CDR2 FQNNGV. The CDR3, as DNA: TGTGCCAGCAGCTTACGCCAAGCGGGGGGGGGTGAGCAGTTCTTC. It specifies CASSLRQAGGGEQFF.

This clonotype turned up a few times. The chain carries TRBV4-1 and TRBJ1-2, with D possibly TRBD1 on 5 matching bases. This CDR3 has 13 amino acids. Trimming removed 0 bases from V and 6 bases from J, with 8 bases in between. The germline V gene encodes CDR1 MGHRA and CDR2 YSYEKL. This CDR3 is CASSQDWGDGYTF. The CDR3 DNA reads as TGCGCCAGCAGCCAAGATTGGGGGGATGGCTACACCTTC.

Regarding this clonotype: A read error is possible here, since a much larger clone lies one base away. The CDR3 loop is CTSSPGGGAVYEQYV. In DNA, the CDR3 is TGTACCAGCAGCCCAGGTGGGGGGGCCGTTTACGAGCAGTACGTC. The rearrangement uses TRBV7-8 and TRBJ2-7, with D perhaps TRBD2 (7 bases). Germline loops: CDR1 SGHVS, CDR2 FQNEAQ. There are 15 residues in the CDR3.